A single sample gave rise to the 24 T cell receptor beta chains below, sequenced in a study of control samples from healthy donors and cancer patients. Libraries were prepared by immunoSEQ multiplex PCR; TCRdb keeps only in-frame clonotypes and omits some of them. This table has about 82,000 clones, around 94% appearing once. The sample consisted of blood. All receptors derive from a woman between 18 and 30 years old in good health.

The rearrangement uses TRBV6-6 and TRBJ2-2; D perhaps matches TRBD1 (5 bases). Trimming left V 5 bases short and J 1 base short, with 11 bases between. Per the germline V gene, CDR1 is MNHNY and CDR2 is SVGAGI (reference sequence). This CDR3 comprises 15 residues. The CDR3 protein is CASSPAGKNTGELFF. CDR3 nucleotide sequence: TGTGCCAGCAGTCCAGCAGGGAAGAACACCGGGGAGCTGTTTTTT.

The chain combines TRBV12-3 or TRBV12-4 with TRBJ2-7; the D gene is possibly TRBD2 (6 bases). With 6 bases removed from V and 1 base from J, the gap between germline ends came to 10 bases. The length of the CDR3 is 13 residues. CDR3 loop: CASSRGGSYEQYF. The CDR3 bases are TGTGCCAGCAGCCGCGGAGGGTCCTACGAGCAGTACTTC.

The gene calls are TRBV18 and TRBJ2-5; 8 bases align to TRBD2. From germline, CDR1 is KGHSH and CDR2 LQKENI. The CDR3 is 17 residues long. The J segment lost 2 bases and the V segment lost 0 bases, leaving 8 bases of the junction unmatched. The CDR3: CASSPPTPRGGQETQYF. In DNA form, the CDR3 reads TGTGCCAGCTCACCACCGACCCCCCGGGGGGGGCAAGAGACCCAGTACTTC.

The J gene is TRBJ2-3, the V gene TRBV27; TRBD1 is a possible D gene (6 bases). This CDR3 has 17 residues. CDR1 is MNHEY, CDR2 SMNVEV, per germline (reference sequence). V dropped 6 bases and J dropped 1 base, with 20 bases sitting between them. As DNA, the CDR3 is TGTGCCAGCAGCCGGACCCTCAGGGGAGCGGGCACAGATACGCAGTATTTT. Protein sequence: CASSRTLRGAGTDTQYF.

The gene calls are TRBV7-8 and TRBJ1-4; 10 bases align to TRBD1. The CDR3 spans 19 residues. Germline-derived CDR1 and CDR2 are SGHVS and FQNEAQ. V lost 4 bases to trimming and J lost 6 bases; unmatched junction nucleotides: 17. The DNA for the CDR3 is TGTGCCAGCAGCTCCGAGCGGTTTTGGGGACAGGGGCTAGATGAAAAACTGTTTTTT. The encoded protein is CASSSERFWGQGLDEKLFF.

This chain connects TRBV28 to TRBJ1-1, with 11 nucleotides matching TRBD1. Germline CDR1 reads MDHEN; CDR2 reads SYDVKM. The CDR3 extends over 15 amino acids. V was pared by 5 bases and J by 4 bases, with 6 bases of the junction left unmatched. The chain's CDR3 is CASSRPGTGGTEAFF. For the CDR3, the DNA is TGTGCCAGCAGTCGACCCGGGACAGGGGGCACTGAAGCTTTCTTT.

Here the CDR3 DNA reads TGTGCCAGCAGCTTCGAGGGGGGCGCGACAGATACGCAGTATTTT. It translates to CASSFEGGATDTQYF. V and J are TRBV7-9 and TRBJ2-3; perhaps D is TRBD1 or TRBD2 (6 bases each). V was clipped by 3 bases and J by 3 bases, with 13 bases between them. Germline CDR1 is SEHNR and CDR2 is FQNEAQ (reference sequence). The CDR3 totals 15 residues.

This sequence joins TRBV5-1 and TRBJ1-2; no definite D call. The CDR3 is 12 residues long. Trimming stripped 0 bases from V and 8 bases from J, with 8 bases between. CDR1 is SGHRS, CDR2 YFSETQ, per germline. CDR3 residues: CASSLGGAGYTF. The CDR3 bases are TGCGCCAGCAGCTTGGGAGGAGCCGGCTACACCTTC.

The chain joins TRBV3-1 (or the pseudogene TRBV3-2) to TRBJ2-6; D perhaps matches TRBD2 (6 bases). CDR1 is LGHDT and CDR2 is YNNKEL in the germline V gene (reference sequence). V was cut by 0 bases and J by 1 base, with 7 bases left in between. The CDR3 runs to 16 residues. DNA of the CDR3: TGTGCCAGCAGCCAAGAGGCGGGATCTGGGGCCAACGTCCTGACTTTC. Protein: CASSQEAGSGANVLTF.

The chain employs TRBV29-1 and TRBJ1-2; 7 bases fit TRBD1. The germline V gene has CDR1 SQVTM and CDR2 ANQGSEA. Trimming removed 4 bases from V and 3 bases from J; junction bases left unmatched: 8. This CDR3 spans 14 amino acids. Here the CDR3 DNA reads TGCAGCGTTGGCCAGGGGGGGTTCTACTATGGCTACACCTTC. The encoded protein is CSVGQGGFYYGYTF.

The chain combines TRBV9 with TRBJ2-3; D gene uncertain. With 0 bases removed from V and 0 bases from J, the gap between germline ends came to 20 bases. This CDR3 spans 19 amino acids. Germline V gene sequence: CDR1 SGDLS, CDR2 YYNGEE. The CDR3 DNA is TGTGCCAGCAGCGTAGTTTCGCAATCCGGACGCCCTAGCACAGATACGCAGTATTTT. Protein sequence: CASSVVSQSGRPSTDTQYF.

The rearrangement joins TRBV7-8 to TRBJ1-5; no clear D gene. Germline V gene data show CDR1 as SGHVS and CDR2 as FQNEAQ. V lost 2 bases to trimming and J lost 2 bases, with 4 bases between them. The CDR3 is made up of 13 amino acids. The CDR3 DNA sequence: TGTGCCAGCAGCTTATCAGGCAATCAGCCCCAGCATTTT. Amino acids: CASSLSGNQPQHF.

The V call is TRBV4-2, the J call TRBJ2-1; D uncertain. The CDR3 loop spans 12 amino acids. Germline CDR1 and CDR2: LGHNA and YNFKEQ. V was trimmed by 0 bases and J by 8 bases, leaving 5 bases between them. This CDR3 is CASSQDPDEQFF. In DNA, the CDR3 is TGTGCCAGCAGCCAAGATCCGGATGAGCAGTTCTTC.

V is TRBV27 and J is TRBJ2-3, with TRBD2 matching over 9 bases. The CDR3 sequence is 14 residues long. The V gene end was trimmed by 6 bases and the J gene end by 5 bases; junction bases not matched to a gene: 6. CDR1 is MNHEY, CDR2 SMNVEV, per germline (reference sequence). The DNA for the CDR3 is TGTGCCAGCAGGACACTAGCGGGCCGAGATACGCAGTATTTT. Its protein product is CASRTLAGRDTQYF.

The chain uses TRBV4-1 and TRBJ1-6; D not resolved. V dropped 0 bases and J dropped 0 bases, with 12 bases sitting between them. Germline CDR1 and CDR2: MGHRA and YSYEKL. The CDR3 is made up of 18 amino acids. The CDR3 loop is CASSQDLPGSSYNSPLHF. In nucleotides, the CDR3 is TGCGCCAGCAGCCAAGATCTGCCGGGTAGCTCCTATAATTCACCCCTCCACTTT.

Written as DNA, the CDR3 is TGTGCCAGCAGTCCGGGTCTCGCGCAATACTACAATGAGCAGTTCTTC. Translating gives CASSPGLAQYYNEQFF. V is TRBV6-6 and J is TRBJ2-1; D call uncertain. Trimming pared 5 bases from V and 3 bases from J, leaving 17 bases between. CDR3 size: 16 residues. Germline V lookup: CDR1 MNHNY, CDR2 SVGAGI (reference sequence).

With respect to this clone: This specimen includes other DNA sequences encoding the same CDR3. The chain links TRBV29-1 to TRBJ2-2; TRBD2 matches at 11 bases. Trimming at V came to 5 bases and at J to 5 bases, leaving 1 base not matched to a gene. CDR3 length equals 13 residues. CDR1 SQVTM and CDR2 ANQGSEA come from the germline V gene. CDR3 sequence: CSVRLAGTGELFF. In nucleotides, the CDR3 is TGCAGCGTTCGACTAGCGGGGACCGGGGAGCTGTTTTTT.

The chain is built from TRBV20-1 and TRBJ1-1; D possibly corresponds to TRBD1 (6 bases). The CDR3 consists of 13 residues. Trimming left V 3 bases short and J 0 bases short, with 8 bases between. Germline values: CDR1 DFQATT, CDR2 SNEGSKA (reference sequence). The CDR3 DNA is TGCAGTGCTAGTAGGGGGGTGAACACTGAAGCTTTCTTT. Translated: CSASRGVNTEAFF.

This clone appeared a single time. DNA of the CDR3: TGCGCCAGCGTTCAGGACTCTAGCACAGATACGCAGTATTTT. Translating gives CASVQDSSTDTQYF. The chain is built from TRBV5-1 and TRBJ2-3; D possibly corresponds to TRBD2 (5 bases). This CDR3 comprises 14 residues. The germline V gene encodes CDR1 SGHRS and CDR2 YFSETQ. Trimming left V 7 bases short and J 0 bases short, with 12 bases between.

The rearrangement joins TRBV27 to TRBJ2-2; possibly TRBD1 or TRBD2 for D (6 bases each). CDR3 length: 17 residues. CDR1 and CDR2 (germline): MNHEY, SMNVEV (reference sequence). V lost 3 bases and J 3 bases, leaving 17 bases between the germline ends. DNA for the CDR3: TGTGCCAGCAGTTTTTGGGGGGCAGGAGGGGACACCGGGGAGCTGTTTTTT. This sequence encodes CASSFWGAGGDTGELFF.

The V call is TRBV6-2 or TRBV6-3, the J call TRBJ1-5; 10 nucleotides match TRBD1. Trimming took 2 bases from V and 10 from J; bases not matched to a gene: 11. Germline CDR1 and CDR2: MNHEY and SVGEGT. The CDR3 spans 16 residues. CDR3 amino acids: CASSYASGTGVIPQHF. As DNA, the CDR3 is TGTGCCAGCAGTTACGCATCCGGGACAGGGGTTATCCCCCAGCATTTT.

CDR3 protein: CASSSDRGPDSPLHF. In DNA form, the CDR3 reads TGTGCCAGCAGCTCGGACAGGGGGCCGGATTCACCCCTCCACTTT. This chain uses TRBV7-6 with TRBJ1-6; 11 nucleotides match TRBD1. The CDR3 extends over 15 amino acids. J was trimmed by 8 bases and V by 4 bases; bases with no gene match: 4. Germline V gives CDR1 SGHVS, CDR2 FNYEAQ.

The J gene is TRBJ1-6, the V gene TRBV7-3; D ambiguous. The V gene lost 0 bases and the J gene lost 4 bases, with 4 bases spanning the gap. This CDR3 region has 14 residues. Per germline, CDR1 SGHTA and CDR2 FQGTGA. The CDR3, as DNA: TGTGCCAGCAGCTTAACCCGGTATAATTCACCCCTCCACTTT. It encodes CASSLTRYNSPLHF.

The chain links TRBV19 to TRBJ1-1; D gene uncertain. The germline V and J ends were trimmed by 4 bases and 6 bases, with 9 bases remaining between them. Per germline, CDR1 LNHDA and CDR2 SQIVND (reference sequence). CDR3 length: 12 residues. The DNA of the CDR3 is TGTGCCAGTAGTACCAGTGGCCCTGAAGCTTTCTTT. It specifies CASSTSGPEAFF.